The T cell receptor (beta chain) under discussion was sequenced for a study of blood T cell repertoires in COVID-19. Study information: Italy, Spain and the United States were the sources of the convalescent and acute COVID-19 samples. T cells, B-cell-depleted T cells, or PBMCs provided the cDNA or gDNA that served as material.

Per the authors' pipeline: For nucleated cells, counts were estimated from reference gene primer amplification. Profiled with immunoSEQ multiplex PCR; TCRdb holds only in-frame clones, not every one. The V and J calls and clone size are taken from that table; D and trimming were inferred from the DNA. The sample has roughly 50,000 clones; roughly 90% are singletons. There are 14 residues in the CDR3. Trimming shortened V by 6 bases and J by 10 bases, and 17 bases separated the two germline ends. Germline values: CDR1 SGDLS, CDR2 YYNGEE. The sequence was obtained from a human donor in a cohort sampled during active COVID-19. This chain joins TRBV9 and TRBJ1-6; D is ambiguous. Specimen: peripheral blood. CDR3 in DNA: TGTGCCAGCAATGCGGGGTTTATAACATCACCCCTCCACTTT. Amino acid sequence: CASNAGFITSPLHF.